A selection of T cell receptor beta chains follows, all from one sample in a study of T cell changes during pregnancy in multiple sclerosis. TCRdb's table, derived via immunoSEQ multiplex PCR, lists solely in-frame clones and lacks some. The sample lists about 77,000 clones, 93% occurring once. Source: peripheral blood, taken after pregnancy. The receptors shown here come from a female donor in good health, enrolled as a control in a pregnancy study. Each CDR3 is given with its conserved first and last residue. The D gene is left open where the match is weak.

CDR3: CASSPRWARPGAYEQYF
DNA: TGTGCCAGCTCACCAAGATGGGCTCGGCCAGGGGCCTACGAGCAGTACTTC
J: TRBJ2-7
V: TRBV18
D: .

CDR3: CASSPVDSSNQPQHF
DNA: TGTGCCAGCTCACCAGTAGACAGTAGCAATCAGCCCCAGCATTTT
J: TRBJ1-5
V: TRBV18
D: .

CDR3: CASLRLAGYNEQFF
DNA: TGTGCCAGCCTTCGACTAGCGGGCTACAATGAGCAGTTCTTC
J: TRBJ2-1
V: TRBV5-8
D: TRBD2

CDR3: CASSSGTSVDTDTQYF
DNA: TGTGCCAGTAGTAGCGGGACTAGCGTTGACACAGATACGCAGTATTTT
J: TRBJ2-3
V: TRBV19
D: TRBD2

CDR3: CASSSSAGGQREQFF
DNA: TGTGCCAGCAGCTCCTCGGCGGGGGGGCAGAGGGAGCAGTTCTTC
J: TRBJ2-1
V: TRBV7-3
D: TRBD2

CDR3: CASSWIAGQETQYF
DNA: TGTGCCAGCAGCTGGATAGCGGGACAAGAGACCCAGTACTTC
J: TRBJ2-5
V: TRBV7-9
D: TRBD2

CDR3: CAWSVWTRKGGEQYF
DNA: TGTGCCTGGAGTGTTTGGACCCGGAAGGGAGGCGAGCAGTACTTC
J: TRBJ2-7
V: TRBV30
D: .

CDR3: CASSPGLAADTQYF
DNA: TGTGCCAGCAGCCCGGGACTAGCGGCAGATACGCAGTATTTT
J: TRBJ2-3
V: TRBV9
D: TRBD2

CDR3: CASSWGTVTGNTIYF
DNA: TGTGCCAGCAGCTGGGGGACAGTCACTGGAAACACCATATATTTT
J: TRBJ1-3
V: TRBV5-6
D: TRBD1

CDR3: CASYSGTGKQFF
DNA: TGTGCCAGCTACTCCGGGACAGGGAAGCAGTTCTTC
J: TRBJ2-1
V: TRBV28
D: TRBD1

CDR3: CASTGQGGQPQHF
DNA: TGTGCCAGCACCGGACAGGGGGGCCAGCCCCAGCATTTT
J: TRBJ1-5
V: TRBV7-9
D: TRBD1

CDR3: CASSVANRGHYEQYF
DNA: TGTGCCAGCAGCGTTGCGAACAGGGGGCACTACGAGCAGTACTTC
J: TRBJ2-7
V: TRBV7-9
D: TRBD1

CDR3: CASMEFTEAFF
DNA: TGTGCCAGCATGGAGTTCACTGAAGCTTTCTTT
J: TRBJ1-1
V: TRBV28
D: .

CDR3: CASSPFSSAQETQYF
DNA: TGTGCCAGCTCACCATTTTCTAGCGCGCAAGAGACCCAGTACTTC
J: TRBJ2-5
V: TRBV18
D: .

CDR3: CASSLEWTPPYEQYF
DNA: TGTGCCAGCAGCTTAGAGTGGACACCTCCCTACGAGCAGTACTTC
J: TRBJ2-7
V: TRBV7-8
D: .

CDR3: CASSIRGAGELFF
DNA: TGTGCCAGCAGTATCAGGGGGGCCGGGGAGCTGTTTTTT
J: TRBJ2-2
V: TRBV27
D: .

CDR3: CASTGTGGRNEQFF
DNA: TGTGCCAGTACCGGGACCGGGGGACGCAATGAGCAGTTCTTC
J: TRBJ2-1
V: TRBV19
D: .

CDR3: CASSLIAATDTQYF
DNA: TGTGCCAGCAGCTTAATAGCGGCTACAGATACGCAGTATTTT
J: TRBJ2-3
V: TRBV7-3
D: .

CDR3: CASSSIGAGTFYEQYF
DNA: TGTGCCAGCAGTTCCATCGGGGCGGGGACTTTCTACGAGCAGTACTTC
J: TRBJ2-7
V: TRBV27
D: .

CDR3: CASSLTGSIIDTQYF
DNA: TGTGCCAGCAGTCTAACAGGTAGTATCATCGATACGCAGTATTTT
J: TRBJ2-3
V: TRBV6-5
D: .